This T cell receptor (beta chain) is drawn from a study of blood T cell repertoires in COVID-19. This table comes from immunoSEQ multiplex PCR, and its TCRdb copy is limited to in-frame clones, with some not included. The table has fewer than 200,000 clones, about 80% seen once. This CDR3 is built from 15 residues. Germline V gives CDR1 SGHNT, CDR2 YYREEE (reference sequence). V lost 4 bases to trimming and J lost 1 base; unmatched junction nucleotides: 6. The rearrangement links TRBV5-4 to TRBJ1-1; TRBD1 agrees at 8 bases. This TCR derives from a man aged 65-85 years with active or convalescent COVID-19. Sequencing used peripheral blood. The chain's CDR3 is CASSLSGQANTEAFF. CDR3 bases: TGTGCCAGCAGCCTATCGGGACAGGCGAACACTGAAGCTTTCTTT.